The 6 T cell receptor beta chains listed next were all sequenced from one sample in a study of long-term antiretroviral therapy in people with HIV. Runs used v3.0 of the immunoSEQ assay and were done at survey level. Profiled with immunoSEQ multiplex PCR; TCRdb holds only in-frame clones, not every one. The sample records some 28,000 clones, around 95% being singletons. The specimen comprised unsorted PBMCs, sampled 5.3 years after starting antiretroviral therapy. The receptor source for this set is a man aged 50-60 years with HIV.

V is TRBV5-1 and J is TRBJ1-3; D gene ambiguous. The CDR3 consists of 14 residues. V lost 5 bases to trimming and J lost 1 base, with 10 bases between them. The germline V gene encodes CDR1 SGHRS and CDR2 YFSETQ. In DNA, the CDR3 is TGCGCCAGCAGTCCCCCAGATTCTGGAAACACCATATATTTT. It specifies CASSPPDSGNTIYF.

In this sample, this clone turned up once. The CDR3 coding sequence is TGTGCCAGCAGCCCCCGGACAGGTCGAGACGAGCAGTACTTC. This codes for CASSPRTGRDEQYF. V usage is TRBV7-9 and J usage is TRBJ2-7, with 7 bases fitting TRBD1. The length of the CDR3 is 14 residues. Unmatched junction bases numbered 9, after V lost 5 bases and J lost 5 bases. Germline loops: CDR1 SEHNR, CDR2 FQNEAQ (reference sequence).

This clone was seen a single time. The chain couples TRBV11-2 to TRBJ2-5; perhaps D is TRBD1 or TRBD2 (6 bases each). CDR3 size: 15 residues. Deletions cut 1 base from V and 1 base from J, with 10 bases between. Germline V CDR1 and CDR2: SGHAT, FQNNGV. Written as DNA, the CDR3 is TGTGCCAGCAGCTTAGGTCGGGGGCCCCAAGAGACCCAGTACTTC. Amino acid sequence: CASSLGRGPQETQYF.

The chain joins TRBV5-1 to TRBJ2-3; 11 nucleotides agree with TRBD2. V lost 0 bases and J lost 3; bases outside the gene matches: 3. The germline V gene encodes CDR1 SGHRS and CDR2 YFSETQ. This CDR3 is built from 16 residues. DNA for the CDR3: TGCGCCAGCAGCTTGGGTAGCGGGGGGGCAACAGATACGCAGTATTTT. Its protein product is CASSLGSGGATDTQYF.

The J gene is TRBJ2-7, the V gene TRBV6-5; 12 bases are shared with TRBD1. The ends lost 5 bases at V and 4 bases at J; junction bases unmatched: 3. CDR3 length equals 14 residues. Looked up from germline, CDR1 is MNHEY and CDR2 is SVGAGI. For the CDR3, the DNA is TGTGCCAGCAGTGAGGGACAGGGGGCTTACGAGCAGTACTTC. Amino acid sequence: CASSEGQGAYEQYF.

The chain carries TRBV28 and TRBJ2-2; D unresolved. The CDR3 loop spans 11 amino acids. Germline CDR1 reads MDHEN; CDR2 reads SYDVKM. Trimming stripped 4 bases from V and 8 bases from J, with 5 bases between. The CDR3 loop is CASSSQGELFF. The CDR3 DNA reads as TGTGCCAGCAGTTCTCAGGGGGAGCTGTTTTTT.